This TCR beta chain was captured by sequencing in a study of blood T cell repertoires in COVID-19. Original handling: Reference gene primer amplification gave estimated nucleated cell counts. The table came from immunoSEQ multiplex PCR; TCRdb's copy has only in-frame clones and leaves some out. For V, J and clone size, that table is used; D and trimming come from the DNA. The profile shows about 170,000 clones, roughly nine tenths of them singletons. CDR1 is SQVTM, CDR2 ANQGSEA, per germline. V lost 0 bases, J lost 5 bases, and 10 bases lay in between. This CDR3 comprises 13 residues. The sequencing input was peripheral blood. The J gene is TRBJ1-2, the V gene TRBV29-1; D is possibly TRBD1 (6 bases). The clonotype was recovered from a woman aged 60 to 75 with COVID-19, enrolled during active disease. The CDR3 nucleotides read TGCAGCGTTGAAGAGACGGGACAATATGGCTACACCTTC. Translated, it gives CSVEETGQYGYTF.